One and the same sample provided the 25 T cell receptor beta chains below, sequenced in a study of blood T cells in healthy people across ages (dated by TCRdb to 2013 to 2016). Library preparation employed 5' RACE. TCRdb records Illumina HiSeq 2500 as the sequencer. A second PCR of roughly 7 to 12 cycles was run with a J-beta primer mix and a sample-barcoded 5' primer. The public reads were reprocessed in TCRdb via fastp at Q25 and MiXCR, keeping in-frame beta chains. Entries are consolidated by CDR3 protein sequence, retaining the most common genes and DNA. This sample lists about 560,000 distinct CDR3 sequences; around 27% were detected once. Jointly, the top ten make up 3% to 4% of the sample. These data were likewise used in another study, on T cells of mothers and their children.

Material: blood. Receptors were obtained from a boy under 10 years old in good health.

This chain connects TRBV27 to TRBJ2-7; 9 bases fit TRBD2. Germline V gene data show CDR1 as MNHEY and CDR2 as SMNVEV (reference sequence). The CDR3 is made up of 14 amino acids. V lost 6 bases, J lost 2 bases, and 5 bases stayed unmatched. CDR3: CASRRTSVAYEQYF. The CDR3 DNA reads TGTGCCAGCAGGAGGACTAGCGTTGCCTACGAGCAGTACTTC.

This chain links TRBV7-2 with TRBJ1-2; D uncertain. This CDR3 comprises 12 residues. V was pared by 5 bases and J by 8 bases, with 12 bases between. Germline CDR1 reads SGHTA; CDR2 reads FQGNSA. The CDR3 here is CASSPRLRGYTF. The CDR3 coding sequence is TGTGCCAGCAGCCCCCGACTTAGGGGCTACACCTTC.

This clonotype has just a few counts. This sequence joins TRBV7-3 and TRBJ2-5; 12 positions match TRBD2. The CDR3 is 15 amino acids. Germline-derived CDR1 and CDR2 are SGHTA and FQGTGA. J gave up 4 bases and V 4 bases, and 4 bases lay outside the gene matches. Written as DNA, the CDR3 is TGTGCCAGCAGCTGGACTAGCGGGGCTCGAGAGACCCAGTACTTC. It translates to CASSWTSGARETQYF.

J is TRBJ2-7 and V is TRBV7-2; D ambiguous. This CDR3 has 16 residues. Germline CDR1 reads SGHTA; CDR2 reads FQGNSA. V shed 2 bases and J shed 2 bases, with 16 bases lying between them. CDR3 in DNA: TGTGCCAGCAGCTTATCTTTCGAGCGTCTCACCTACGAGCAGTACTTC. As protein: CASSLSFERLTYEQYF. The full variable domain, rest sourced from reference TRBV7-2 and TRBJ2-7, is GAGVSQSPSNKVTEKGKDVELRCDPISGHTALYWYRQSLGQGLEFLIYFQGNSAPDKSGLPSDRFSAERTGGSVSTLTIQRTQQEDSAVYLCASSLSFERLTYEQYFGPGTRLTVT.

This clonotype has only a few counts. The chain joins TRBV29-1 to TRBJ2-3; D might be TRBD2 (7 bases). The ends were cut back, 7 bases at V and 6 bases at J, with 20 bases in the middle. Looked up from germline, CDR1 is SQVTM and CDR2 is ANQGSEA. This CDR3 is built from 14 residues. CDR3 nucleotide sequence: TGCAGCGGCTTGGGGGGGCCGCCCGGGGATACGCAGTATTTT. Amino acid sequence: CSGLGGPPGDTQYF.

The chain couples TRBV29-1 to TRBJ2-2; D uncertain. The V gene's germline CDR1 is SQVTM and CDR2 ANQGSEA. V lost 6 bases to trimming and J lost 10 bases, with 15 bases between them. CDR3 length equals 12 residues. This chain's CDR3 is CSVARTDEELFF. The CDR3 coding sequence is TGCAGCGTCGCAAGGACCGACGAGGAGCTGTTTTTT.

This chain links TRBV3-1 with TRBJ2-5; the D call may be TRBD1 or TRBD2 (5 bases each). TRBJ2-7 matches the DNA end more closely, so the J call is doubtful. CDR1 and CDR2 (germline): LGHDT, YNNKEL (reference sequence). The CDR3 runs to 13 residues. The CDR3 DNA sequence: TGTGCCAGCAGCCAGGGGGTTAGCGACGAGCAGTACTTC. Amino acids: CASSQGVSDEQYF.

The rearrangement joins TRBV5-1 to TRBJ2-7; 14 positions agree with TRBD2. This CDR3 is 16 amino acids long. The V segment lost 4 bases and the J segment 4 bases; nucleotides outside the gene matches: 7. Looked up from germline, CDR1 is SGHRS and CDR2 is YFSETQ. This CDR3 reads CASSPRTSGGIYEQYF. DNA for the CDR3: TGCGCCAGCAGCCCCAGGACTAGCGGGGGGATTTACGAGCAGTACTTC.

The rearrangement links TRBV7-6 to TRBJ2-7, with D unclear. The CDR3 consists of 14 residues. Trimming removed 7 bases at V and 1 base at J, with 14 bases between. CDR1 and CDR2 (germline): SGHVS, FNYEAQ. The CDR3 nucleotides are TGTGCCAGCACCATGACTGAGGTGTCCTACGAGCAGTACTTC. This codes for CASTMTEVSYEQYF.

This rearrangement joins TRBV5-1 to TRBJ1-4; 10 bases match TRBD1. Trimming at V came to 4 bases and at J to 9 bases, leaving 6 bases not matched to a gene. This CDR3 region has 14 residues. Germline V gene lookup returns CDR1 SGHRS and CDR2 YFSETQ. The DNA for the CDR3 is TGCGCCAGCAGCCCCGGACAGGGGGTGAAAAAACTGTTTTTT. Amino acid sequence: CASSPGQGVKKLFF.

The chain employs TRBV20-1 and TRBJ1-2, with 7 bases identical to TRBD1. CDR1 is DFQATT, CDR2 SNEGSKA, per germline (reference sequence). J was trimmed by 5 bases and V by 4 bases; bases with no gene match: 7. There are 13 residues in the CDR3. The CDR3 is CSAKDRSAYGYTF. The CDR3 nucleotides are TGCAGTGCTAAGGACAGGTCCGCTTATGGCTACACCTTC.

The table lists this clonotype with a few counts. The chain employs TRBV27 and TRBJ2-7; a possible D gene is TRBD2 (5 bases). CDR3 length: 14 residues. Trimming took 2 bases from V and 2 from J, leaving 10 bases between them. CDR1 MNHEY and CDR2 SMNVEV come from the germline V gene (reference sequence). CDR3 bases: TGTGCCAGCAGTTTAGCGGGTGTGGCCTACGAGCAGTACTTC. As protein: CASSLAGVAYEQYF.

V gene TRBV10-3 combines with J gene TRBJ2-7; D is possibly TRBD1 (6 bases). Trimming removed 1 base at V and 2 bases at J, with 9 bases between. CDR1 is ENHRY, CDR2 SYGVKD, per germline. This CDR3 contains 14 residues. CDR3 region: CAISEFTGPYEQYF. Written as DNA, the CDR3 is TGTGCCATCAGTGAGTTTACAGGGCCCTACGAGCAGTACTTC.

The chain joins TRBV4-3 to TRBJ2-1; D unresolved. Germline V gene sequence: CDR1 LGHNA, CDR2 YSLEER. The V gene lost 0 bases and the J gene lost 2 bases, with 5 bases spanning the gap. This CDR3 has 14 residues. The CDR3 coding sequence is TGCGCCAGCAGCCAAGAGCCTACCTACAATGAGCAGTTCTTC. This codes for CASSQEPTYNEQFF.

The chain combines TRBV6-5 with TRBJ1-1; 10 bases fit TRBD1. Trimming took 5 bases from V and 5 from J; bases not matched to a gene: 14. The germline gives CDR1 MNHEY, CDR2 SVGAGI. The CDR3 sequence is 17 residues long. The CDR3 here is CASSGPGQGSFGTEAFF. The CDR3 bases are TGTGCCAGCAGTGGACCGGGACAGGGGTCGTTCGGGACTGAAGCTTTCTTT.

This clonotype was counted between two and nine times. The CDR3 spells CSVAGTLSTDTQYF. CDR3 DNA: TGCAGCGTTGCCGGGACTTTGAGCACAGATACGCAGTATTTT. The rearrangement links TRBV29-1 to TRBJ2-3, with TRBD2 as a possible D gene (6 bases). The germline CDR1 and CDR2 sequences are SQVTM and ANQGSEA. This CDR3 contains 14 residues. The V gene lost 4 bases and the J gene lost 0 bases, with 11 bases spanning the gap.

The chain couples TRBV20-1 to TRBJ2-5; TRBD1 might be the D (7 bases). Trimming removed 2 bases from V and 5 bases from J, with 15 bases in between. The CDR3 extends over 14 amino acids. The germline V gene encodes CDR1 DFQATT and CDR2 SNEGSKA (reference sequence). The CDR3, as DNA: TGCAGTGCTAGAACGGGACAGAGCGGGGAGACCCAGTACTTC. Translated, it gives CSARTGQSGETQYF.

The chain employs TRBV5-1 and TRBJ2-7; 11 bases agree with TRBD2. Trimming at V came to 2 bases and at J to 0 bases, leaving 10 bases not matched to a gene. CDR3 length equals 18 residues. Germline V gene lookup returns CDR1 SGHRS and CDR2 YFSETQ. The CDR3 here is CASSFSLAGGLGSYEQYF. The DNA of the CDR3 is TGCGCCAGCAGCTTTTCGCTAGCGGGAGGACTGGGCTCCTACGAGCAGTACTTC.

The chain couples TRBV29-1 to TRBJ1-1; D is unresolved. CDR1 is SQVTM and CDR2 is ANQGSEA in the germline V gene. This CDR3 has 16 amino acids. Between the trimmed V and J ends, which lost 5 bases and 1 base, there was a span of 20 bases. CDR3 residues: CSVLPSRSEENTEAFF. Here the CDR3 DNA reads TGCAGCGTTCTACCCTCTCGGTCGGAGGAGAACACTGAAGCTTTCTTT.

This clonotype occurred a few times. CDR3: CAISEWRERNEKLFF. As DNA, the CDR3 is TGTGCCATCAGTGAGTGGAGGGAGCGGAATGAAAAACTGTTTTTT. The chain employs TRBV10-3 and TRBJ1-4; no firm D call. Germline assignment: CDR1 ENHRY and CDR2 SYGVKD. The CDR3 spans 15 residues. Trimming removed 1 base at V and 5 bases at J, with 11 bases between.

For the CDR3, the DNA is TGCGCCAGCAGCTTCAACACCGGGACAGACTACAATGAGCAGTTCTTC. As protein: CASSFNTGTDYNEQFF. The V and J genes are TRBV5-1 and TRBJ2-1, with 7 bases fitting TRBD1. Trimming took 2 bases from V and 3 from J; bases not matched to a gene: 8. The germline CDR1 and CDR2 sequences are SGHRS and YFSETQ. There are 16 residues in the CDR3. Using reference TRBV5-1 and TRBJ2-1 for the parts outside the CDR3, the full variable domain is KAGVTQTPRYLIKTRGQQVTLSCSPISGHRSVSWYQQTPGQGLQFLFEYFSETQRNKGNFPGRFSGRQFSNSRSEMNVSTLELGDSALYLCASSFNTGTDYNEQFFGPGTRLTVL.

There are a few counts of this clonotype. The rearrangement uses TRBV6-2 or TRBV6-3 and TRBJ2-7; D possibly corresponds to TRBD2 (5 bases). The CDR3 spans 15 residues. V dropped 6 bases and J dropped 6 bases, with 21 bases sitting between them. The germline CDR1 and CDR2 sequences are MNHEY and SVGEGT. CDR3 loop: CASSLRSGSYSEQYF. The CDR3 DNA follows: TGTGCCAGCAGCCTCCGATCGGGATCCTACAGCGAGCAGTACTTC.

The CDR3 DNA is TGTGCCTGGAGTGGGGGGTATGAGCAGTACTTC. Protein sequence: CAWSGGYEQYF. V usage is TRBV30 and J usage is TRBJ2-5; D might be TRBD1 or TRBD2, each matching 5 bases. This CDR3 has 11 amino acids. CDR1 is GTSNPN and CDR2 is SVGIG in the germline V gene (reference sequence). The V and J ends lost 1 base and 11 bases respectively, with 11 bases between them.

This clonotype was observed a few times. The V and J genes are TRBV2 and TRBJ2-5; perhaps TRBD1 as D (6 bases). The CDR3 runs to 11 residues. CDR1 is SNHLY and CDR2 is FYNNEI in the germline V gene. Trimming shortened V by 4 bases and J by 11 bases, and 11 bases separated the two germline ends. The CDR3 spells CASSATGWQYF. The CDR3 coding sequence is TGTGCCAGCAGTGCGACAGGCTGGCAGTACTTC. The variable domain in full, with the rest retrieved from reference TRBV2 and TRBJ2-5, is EPEVTQTPSHQVTQMGQEVILRCVPISNHLYFYWYRQILGQKVEFLVSFYNNEISEKSEIFDDQFSVERPDGSNFTLKIRSTKLEDSAMYFCASSATGWQYFGPGTRLLVL.

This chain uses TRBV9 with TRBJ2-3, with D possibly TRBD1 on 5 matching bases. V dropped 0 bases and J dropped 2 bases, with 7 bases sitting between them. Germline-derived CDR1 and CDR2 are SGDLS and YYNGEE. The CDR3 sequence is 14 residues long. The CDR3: CASSVGQFTDTQYF. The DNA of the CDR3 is TGTGCCAGCAGCGTAGGACAGTTCACAGATACGCAGTATTTT.